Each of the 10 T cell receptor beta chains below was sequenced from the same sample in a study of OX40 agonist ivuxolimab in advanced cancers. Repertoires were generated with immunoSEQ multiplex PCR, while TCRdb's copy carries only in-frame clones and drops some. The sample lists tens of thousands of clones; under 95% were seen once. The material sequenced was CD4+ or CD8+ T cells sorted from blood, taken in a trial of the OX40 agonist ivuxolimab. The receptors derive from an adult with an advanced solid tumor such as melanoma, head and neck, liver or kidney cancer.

This chain's CDR3 is CATSRVKGVTLEQYF. In DNA form, the CDR3 reads TGTGCCACCAGCAGAGTAAAGGGGGTCACTTTGGAGCAGTACTTC. The chain has TRBV15 and TRBJ2-7; tentatively, D is TRBD1 (6 bases). V was shortened by 1 base and J by 7 bases, with 17 bases between the two germline ends. The CDR3 runs 15 residues. Per germline, CDR1 LNHNV and CDR2 YYDKDF (reference sequence).

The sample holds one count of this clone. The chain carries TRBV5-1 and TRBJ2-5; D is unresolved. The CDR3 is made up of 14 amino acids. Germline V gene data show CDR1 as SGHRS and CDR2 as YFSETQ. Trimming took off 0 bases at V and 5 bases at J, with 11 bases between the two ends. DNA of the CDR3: TGCGCCAGCAGCTTGGAGGGCAGCCCTGAGACCCAGTACTTC. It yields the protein CASSLEGSPETQYF.

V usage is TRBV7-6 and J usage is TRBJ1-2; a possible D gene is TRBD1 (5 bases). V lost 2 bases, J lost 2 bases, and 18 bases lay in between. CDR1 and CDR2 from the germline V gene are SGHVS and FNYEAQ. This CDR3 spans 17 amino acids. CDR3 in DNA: TGTGCCAGCAGCTTATCCCACGGACAACAACCGAACTATGGCTACACCTTC. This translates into CASSLSHGQQPNYGYTF.

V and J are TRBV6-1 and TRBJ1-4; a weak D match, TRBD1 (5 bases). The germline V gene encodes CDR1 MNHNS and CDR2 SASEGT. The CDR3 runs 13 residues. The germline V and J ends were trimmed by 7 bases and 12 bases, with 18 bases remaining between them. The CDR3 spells CASMAVLRGELFF. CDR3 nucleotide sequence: TGTGCCAGCATGGCGGTTTTGAGGGGAGAACTGTTTTTT.

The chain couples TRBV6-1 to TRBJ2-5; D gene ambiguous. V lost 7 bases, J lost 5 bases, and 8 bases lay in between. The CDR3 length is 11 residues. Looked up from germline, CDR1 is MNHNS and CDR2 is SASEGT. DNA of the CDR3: TGTGCCAGCACGGTGGGGGAGACCCAGTACTTC. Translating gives CASTVGETQYF.

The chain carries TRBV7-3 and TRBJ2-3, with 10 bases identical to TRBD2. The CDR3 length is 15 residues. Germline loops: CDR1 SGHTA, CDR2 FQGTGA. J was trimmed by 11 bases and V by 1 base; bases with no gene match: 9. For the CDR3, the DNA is TGTGCCAGCAGCTTAAGAGCGGGGGGGCCAGGAGAGCAGTATTTT. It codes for CASSLRAGGPGEQYF.

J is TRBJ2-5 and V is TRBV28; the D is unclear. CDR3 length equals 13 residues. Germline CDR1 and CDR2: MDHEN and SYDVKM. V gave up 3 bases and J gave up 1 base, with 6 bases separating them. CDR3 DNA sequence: TGTGCCAGCAGTTTCCCGGCCCAAGAGACCCAGTACTTC. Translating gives CASSFPAQETQYF.

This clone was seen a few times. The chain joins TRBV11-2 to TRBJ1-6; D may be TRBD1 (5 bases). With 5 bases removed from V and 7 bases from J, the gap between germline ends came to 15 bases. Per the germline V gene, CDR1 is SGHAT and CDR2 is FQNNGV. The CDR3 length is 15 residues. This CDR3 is CASSLGGVGNSPLHF. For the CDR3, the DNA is TGTGCCAGCAGCCTGGGGGGAGTGGGGAATTCACCCCTCCACTTT.

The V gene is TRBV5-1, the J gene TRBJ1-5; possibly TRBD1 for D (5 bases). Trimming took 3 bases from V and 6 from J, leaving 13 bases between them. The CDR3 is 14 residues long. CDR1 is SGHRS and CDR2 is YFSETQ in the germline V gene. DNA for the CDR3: TGCGCCAGCAGCTGGGGGACGCAGGGTCAGCCCCAGCATTTT. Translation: CASSWGTQGQPQHF.

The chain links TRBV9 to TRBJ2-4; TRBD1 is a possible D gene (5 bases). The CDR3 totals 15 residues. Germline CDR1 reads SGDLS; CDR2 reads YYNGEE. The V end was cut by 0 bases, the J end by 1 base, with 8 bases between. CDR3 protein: CASSVGRAAKNIQYF. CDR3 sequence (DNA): TGTGCCAGCAGCGTAGGCAGGGCGGCCAAAAACATTCAGTACTTC. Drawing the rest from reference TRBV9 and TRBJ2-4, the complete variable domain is DSGVTQTPKHLITATGQRVTLRCSPRSGDLSVYWYQQSLDQGLQFLIQYYNGEERAKGNILERFSAQQFPDLHSELNLSSLELGDSALYFCASSVGRAAKNIQYFGAGTRLSVL.